Below are 30 T cell receptor beta chains sequenced from a single sample in a study of Graves' ophthalmopathy and Graves' hyperthyroidism. RNA transcripts were the template, and TCR beta CDR3 regions were amplified from them. RT-PCR with HTBI primers came first, then second-round multiplex PCR. Each CDR3 protein gets one entry after TCRdb re-called the multiplex PCR reads with MiXCR. In the table there are over 650,000 distinct CDR3 sequences, roughly two fifths of which are singletons. The sequenced sample consisted of peripheral blood. All receptors derive from an adult man with Graves' ophthalmopathy.

This clonotype was counted at least ten times. The rearrangement joins TRBV29-1 to TRBJ1-1; TRBD1 agrees at 7 bases. V was clipped by 4 bases and J by 7 bases; unmatched bases: 9. CDR1 and CDR2 from the germline V gene are SQVTM and ANQGSEA. CDR3 length: 13 amino acids. The CDR3 region has the DNA TGCAGCGTTGGGCAGGGGGGTTGGAGTGAAGCTTTCTTT. Its protein product is CSVGQGGWSEAFF.

The chain combines TRBV10-3 with TRBJ1-5, with 9 bases fitting TRBD1. Germline V gene data show CDR1 as ENHRY and CDR2 as SYGVKD. J lost 5 bases, V lost 0 bases, and 5 bases had no gene match. The CDR3 length is 16 residues. The CDR3 is CAISESLGQGHQPQHF. CDR3 sequence (DNA): TGTGCCATCAGTGAGTCGCTGGGACAGGGTCATCAGCCCCAGCATTTT.

This clonotype came up a few times. This chain links TRBV24-1 with TRBJ2-3; TRBD1 agrees at 9 bases. The CDR3 has 16 amino acids. Germline CDR1 reads KGHDR; CDR2 reads SFDVKD. The ends lost 4 bases at V and 0 bases at J; junction bases unmatched: 4. DNA of the CDR3: TGTGCCACCAGTGACCCCGGACAGGGGAGCACAGATACGCAGTATTTT. This encodes CATSDPGQGSTDTQYF.

Of note for this clonotype: A clone one base away is much larger, so this may be a read error. The chain recombines TRBV9 with TRBJ2-7; no firm D call. The CDR3 extends over 14 amino acids. The germline V gene encodes CDR1 SGDLS and CDR2 YYNGEE. Trimming took 4 bases from V and 2 from J, leaving 13 bases between them. CDR3 region: CASSIAPRAYEQYF. In DNA, the CDR3 is TGTGCCAGCAGCATAGCTCCTAGAGCCTACGAGCAGTACTTC.

Many counts were recorded for this clonotype. This chain uses TRBV19 with TRBJ1-5, with a weak D call TRBD1 (6 bases). Looked up from germline, CDR1 is LNHDA and CDR2 is SQIVND (reference sequence). The ends were cut back, 8 bases at V and 2 bases at J, with 16 bases in the middle. The CDR3 runs 15 residues. The CDR3 here is CASLVQGSGNQPQHF. CDR3 nucleotide sequence: TGTGCCAGTCTGGTACAGGGAAGCGGCAATCAGCCCCAGCATTTT.

This sequence joins TRBV4-3 and TRBJ1-6, with D perhaps matching TRBD1 (5 bases). The V gene lost 0 bases and the J gene lost 7 bases, with 10 bases spanning the gap. The CDR3 extends over 15 amino acids. CDR1 LGHNA and CDR2 YSLEER come from the germline V gene. CDR3 loop: CASSQDYRSNSPLHF. The CDR3 DNA reads TGCGCCAGCAGCCAAGATTACAGGTCCAATTCACCCCTCCACTTT.

This clonotype was picked up a small number of times. V is TRBV2 and J is TRBJ1-2; perhaps TRBD1 as D (5 bases). The CDR3 is 11 residues long. V dropped 8 bases and J dropped 10 bases, with 14 bases sitting between them. Germline V CDR1 and CDR2: SNHLY, FYNNEI. The CDR3 DNA reads as TGTGCCAGCTCGCCGGGGGGTGACTACACCTTC. This gives the protein CASSPGGDYTF.

The V gene is TRBV15, the J gene TRBJ2-7, with 7 bases lining up with TRBD2. The CDR3 runs 16 residues. The germline CDR1 and CDR2 sequences are LNHNV and YYDKDF (reference sequence). V lost 3 bases, J lost 1 base, and 9 bases stayed unmatched. CDR3 nucleotide sequence: TGTGCCACCAGCAGCTTAGGACCGGGGGGTTCCTACGAGCAGTACTTC. It codes for CATSSLGPGGSYEQYF.

As for this clonotype: A much larger clonotype is one base distant, so this may be a read error. The genes are TRBV7-9 and TRBJ1-2; D not resolved. CDR1 SEHNR and CDR2 FQNEAQ come from the germline V gene (reference sequence). The CDR3 covers 13 residues. In DNA, the CDR3 is TGTGACAGCAGCTTAGTACAGAACTATGGCTACACCTTC. Translation: CDSSLVQNYGYTF.

The chain uses TRBV15 and TRBJ1-5, with TRBD1 as a possible D gene (5 bases). CDR1 is LNHNV and CDR2 is YYDKDF in the germline V gene (reference sequence). Trimming stripped 3 bases from V and 1 base from J, with 19 bases between. This CDR3 region has 18 residues. CDR3 nucleotide sequence: TGTGCCACCAGCAGTGGGGTCCAGGGCATCCTAAGCAATCAGCCCCAGCATTTT. This translates into CATSSGVQGILSNQPQHF.

The chain recombines TRBV2 with TRBJ1-1, with D perhaps matching TRBD1 (5 bases). Looked up from germline, CDR1 is SNHLY and CDR2 is FYNNEI. Trimming cost V 9 bases and J 0 bases, with 14 bases left between them. This CDR3 is built from 14 residues. The CDR3 sequence is CARKDDSVNTEAFF. The CDR3 bases are TGTGCCAGGAAGGATGACAGCGTGAACACTGAAGCTTTCTTT.

The rearrangement uses TRBV15 and TRBJ1-6; 8 nucleotides align to TRBD1. The CDR3 covers 13 residues. Germline CDR1 and CDR2: LNHNV and YYDKDF (reference sequence). The V gene end was trimmed by 5 bases and the J gene end by 11 bases; junction bases not matched to a gene: 5. The CDR3 coding sequence is TGTGCCACCAGCCCCCCAGGGGGCGCACCCCTCCACTTT. This encodes CATSPPGGAPLHF.

V gene TRBV5-6 combines with J gene TRBJ2-5; tentatively, D is TRBD2 (5 bases). Trimming took off 3 bases at V and 2 bases at J, with 17 bases between the two ends. The CDR3 extends over 16 amino acids. Germline V lookup: CDR1 SGHDT, CDR2 YYEEEE. The CDR3 DNA reads TGTGCCAGCAGCTCCCTGGGTAGCGCCCAGCAAGAGACCCAGTACTTC. Amino acid sequence: CASSSLGSAQQETQYF.

About this clonotype: This could be a read error, since a much larger clone is one nucleotide away. The chain's CDR3 is CSIEDRAGGEQYF. CDR3 nucleotide sequence: TGCAGCATTGAAGACAGGGCCGGGGGCGAGCAGTACTTC. J is TRBJ2-7 and V is TRBV29-1; perhaps TRBD1 as D (7 bases). The germline V gene encodes CDR1 SQVTM and CDR2 ANQGSEA. CDR3 length equals 13 residues.

This clonotype was seen at least ten times. J is TRBJ2-7 and V is TRBV12-3 or TRBV12-4; TRBD1 matches 9 bases. V was pared by 7 bases and J by 2 bases, with 6 bases of the junction left unmatched. The CDR3 sequence is 14 residues long. Here the CDR3 DNA reads TGTGCCAGCACCGGGACAGGGACAGCCTACGAGCAGTACTTC. This codes for CASTGTGTAYEQYF.

The genes are TRBV7-9 and TRBJ1-2, with 10 nucleotides matching TRBD1. V lost 5 bases, J lost 7 bases, and 16 bases stayed unmatched. The CDR3 totals 17 residues. CDR1 and CDR2 from the germline V gene are SEHNR and FQNEAQ (reference sequence). In DNA form, the CDR3 reads TGTGCCAGCAGCCACAATCCCTCAGGGACAGGGGTTGCTGGCTACACCTTC. Translating it yields CASSHNPSGTGVAGYTF.

The chain joins TRBV7-8 to TRBJ1-1; D uncertain. With 4 bases removed from V and 7 bases from J, the gap between germline ends came to 10 bases. The germline V gene has CDR1 SGHVS and CDR2 FQNEAQ. The CDR3 loop spans 12 amino acids. The CDR3 bases are TGTGCCAGCAGCTCCGGGAGGTATGAAGCTTTCTTT. Its translation: CASSSGRYEAFF.

This clonotype was counted between two and nine times. The genes are TRBV6-1 and TRBJ2-7; D is perhaps TRBD1 (5 bases). The V end was cut by 4 bases, the J end by 2 bases, with 12 bases between. Germline V gene sequence: CDR1 MNHNS, CDR2 SASEGT. CDR3 length equals 14 residues. The CDR3 bases are TGTGCCAGCAGTGTATTTTGGGGCACCTACGAGCAGTACTTC. It is translated as CASSVFWGTYEQYF.

V is TRBV20-1 and J is TRBJ2-2; 10 bases match TRBD2. The CDR3 covers 16 residues. V was pared by 1 base and J by 4 bases, with 6 bases of the junction left unmatched. Germline V gene sequence: CDR1 DFQATT, CDR2 SNEGSKA (reference sequence). CDR3 loop: CSARAGLAEITGELFF. The DNA of the CDR3 is TGCAGTGCTAGAGCAGGACTAGCGGAGATCACCGGGGAGCTGTTTTTT.

This clonotype was seen a few times. The chain carries TRBV6-5 and TRBJ2-7; tentatively, D is TRBD1 or TRBD2 (5 bases each). This CDR3 is built from 13 residues. Germline V gene sequence: CDR1 MNHEY, CDR2 SVGAGI. V was shortened by 2 bases and J by 4 bases, with 9 bases between the two germline ends. The CDR3 DNA sequence: TGTGCCAGCAGTTACATGGGGGAGTACGAGCAGTACTTC. Its protein product is CASSYMGEYEQYF.

This chain links TRBV10-3 with TRBJ2-5; D is unresolved. V was shortened by 5 bases and J by 3 bases, with 10 bases between the two germline ends. The CDR3 is made up of 13 amino acids. Germline values: CDR1 ENHRY, CDR2 SYGVKD. The DNA of the CDR3 is TGTGCCATCAGTCCCACGAACAAAGAGACCCAGTACTTC. Residues: CAISPTNKETQYF.

This clonotype was seen only a few times. The chain joins TRBV3-1 to TRBJ1-2; D unresolved. Germline V CDR1 and CDR2: LGHDT, YNNKEL (reference sequence). The CDR3 sequence is 13 residues long. V shed 1 base and J shed 7 bases, with 10 bases lying between them. CDR3 in DNA: TGTGCCAGCAGCCAAGGGGAGGTCGCTGGCTACACCTTC. As protein: CASSQGEVAGYTF.

The chain has TRBV29-1 and TRBJ2-5, with 8 bases identical to TRBD1. This CDR3 has 15 amino acids. In germline, CDR1 is SQVTM, CDR2 ANQGSEA. Trimming at V came to 6 bases and at J to 5 bases, leaving 14 bases not matched to a gene. CDR3 coding DNA: TGCAGCGTAAGAGGACAGGGAAGGGTTGGGGAGACCCAGTACTTC. Amino acids: CSVRGQGRVGETQYF.

This clonotype has ten or more counts. V gene TRBV5-1 combines with J gene TRBJ2-7, with 9 nucleotides matching TRBD1. Germline V gives CDR1 SGHRS, CDR2 YFSETQ. This CDR3 contains 14 residues. J gave up 5 bases and V 4 bases, and 7 bases lay outside the gene matches. CDR3 amino acids: CASSGTTGGNEQYF. CDR3 in DNA: TGCGCCAGCAGCGGAACGACAGGGGGGAACGAGCAGTACTTC. Full variable domain (outside the CDR3, taken from reference TRBV5-1 and TRBJ2-7): KAGVTQTPRYLIKTRGQQVTLSCSPISGHRSVSWYQQTPGQGLQFLFEYFSETQRNKGNFPGRFSGRQFSNSRSEMNVSTLELGDSALYLCASSGTTGGNEQYFGPGTRLTVT.

V and J are TRBV24-1 and TRBJ2-1; D could derive from TRBD1 or TRBD2 (5 bases each). Germline V gene data show CDR1 as KGHDR and CDR2 as SFDVKD. This CDR3 comprises 17 residues. The germline V and J ends were trimmed by 3 bases and 0 bases, with 14 bases remaining between them. The CDR3 DNA reads as TGTGCCACCAGTGATGGGGGTGCAGGGAGCTCCTACAATGAGCAGTTCTTC. This codes for CATSDGGAGSSYNEQFF.

This clonotype was counted ten times or more. The gene calls are TRBV24-1 and TRBJ2-7; D is undetermined. V was shortened by 1 base and J by 4 bases, with 7 bases between the two germline ends. CDR1 and CDR2 (germline): KGHDR, SFDVKD. The CDR3 extends over 13 amino acids. CDR3 sequence (DNA): TGTGCCACCAGTGATTTTGGCGGATACGAGCAGTACTTC. It is translated as CATSDFGGYEQYF.

This clonotype was observed at least ten times. CDR3 protein: CASSRPDVNEQYF. CDR3 bases: TGTGCCAGCAGCCGTCCCGACGTTAACGAGCAGTACTTC. The rearrangement uses TRBV7-2 and TRBJ2-7; D not certain. V was shortened by 5 bases and J by 5 bases, with 13 bases between the two germline ends. The CDR3 covers 13 residues. Germline assignment: CDR1 SGHTA and CDR2 FQGNSA.

This clonotype appeared many times. The V and J genes are TRBV10-3 and TRBJ1-5; D possibly corresponds to TRBD1 (6 bases). This CDR3 comprises 13 residues. The V and J ends lost 8 bases and 3 bases respectively, with 11 bases between them. From germline, CDR1 is ENHRY and CDR2 SYGVKD. The CDR3 nucleotides read TGTGCCATCCACCGGGACACCAATCAGCCCCAGCATTTT. It codes for CAIHRDTNQPQHF.

V is TRBV10-3 and J is TRBJ2-5; no firm D call. V was shortened by 10 bases and J by 9 bases, with 18 bases between the two germline ends. The CDR3 has 12 residues. From germline, CDR1 is ENHRY and CDR2 SYGVKD. CDR3 sequence (DNA): TGTGCCACCGGAGACCCAGGCCAGCCCCAGTACTTC. Amino acid sequence: CATGDPGQPQYF.

The sample holds a few counts of this clonotype. The genes are TRBV3-1 and TRBJ2-5, with D maybe TRBD2 (6 bases). CDR3 length equals 13 residues. V lost 6 bases to trimming and J lost 5 bases, with 13 bases between them. From germline, CDR1 is LGHDT and CDR2 YNNKEL (reference sequence). The DNA for the CDR3 is TGTGCCAGCAGTCGGCGGGAACGGGAGACCCAGTACTTC. Protein product: CASSRRERETQYF.